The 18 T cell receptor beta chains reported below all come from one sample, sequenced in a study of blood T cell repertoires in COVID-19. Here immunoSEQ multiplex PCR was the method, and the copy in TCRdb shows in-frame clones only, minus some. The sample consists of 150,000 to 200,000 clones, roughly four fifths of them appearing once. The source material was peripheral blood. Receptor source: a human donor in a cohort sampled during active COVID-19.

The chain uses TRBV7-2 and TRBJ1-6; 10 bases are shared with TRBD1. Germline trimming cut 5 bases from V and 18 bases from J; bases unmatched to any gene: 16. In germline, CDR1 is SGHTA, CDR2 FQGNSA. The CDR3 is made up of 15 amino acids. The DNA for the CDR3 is TGTGCCAGCAGCGATTACGGGACAGGGGAGATAAGGAGCCACTTT. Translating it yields CASSDYGTGEIRSHF.

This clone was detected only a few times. The CDR3 loop is CASSRSGTSGIYNEQFF. The CDR3, as DNA: TGTGCCAGCAGCCGATCCGGGACTAGCGGGATTTACAATGAGCAGTTCTTC. The rearrangement joins TRBV14 to TRBJ2-1; 13 positions agree with TRBD2. CDR3 size: 17 residues. Germline CDR1 and CDR2: SGHDN and FVKESK. V shed 4 bases, J shed 4 bases, and the junction held 7 bases outside the gene matches.

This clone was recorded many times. In DNA form, the CDR3 reads TGTGCCAGCAGCTTACTCCGACAGGTATCTTCCGAGCAGTACTTC. This codes for CASSLLRQVSSEQYF. The chain uses TRBV7-9 and TRBJ2-7; tentative D call: TRBD1 (6 bases). V was clipped by 2 bases and J by 6 bases, with 17 bases between them. The V gene's germline CDR1 is SEHNR and CDR2 FQNEAQ (reference sequence). This CDR3 comprises 15 residues.

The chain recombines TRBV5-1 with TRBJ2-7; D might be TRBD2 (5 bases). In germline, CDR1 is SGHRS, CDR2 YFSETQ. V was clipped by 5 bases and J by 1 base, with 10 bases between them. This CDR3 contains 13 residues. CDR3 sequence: CASSFRGSYEQYF. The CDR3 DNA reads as TGCGCCAGCAGTTTCCGGGGATCCTACGAGCAGTACTTC. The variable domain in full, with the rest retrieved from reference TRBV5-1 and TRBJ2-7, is KAGVTQTPRYLIKTRGQQVTLSCSPISGHRSVSWYQQTPGQGLQFLFEYFSETQRNKGNFPGRFSGRQFSNSRSEMNVSTLELGDSALYLCASSFRGSYEQYFGPGTRLTVT.

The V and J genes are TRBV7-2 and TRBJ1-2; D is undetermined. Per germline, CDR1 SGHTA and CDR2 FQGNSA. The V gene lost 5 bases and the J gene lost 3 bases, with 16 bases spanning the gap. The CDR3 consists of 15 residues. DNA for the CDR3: TGTGCCAGCAGCCCGAGCAGCGGAAGGGACTATGGCTACACCTTC. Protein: CASSPSSGRDYGYTF.

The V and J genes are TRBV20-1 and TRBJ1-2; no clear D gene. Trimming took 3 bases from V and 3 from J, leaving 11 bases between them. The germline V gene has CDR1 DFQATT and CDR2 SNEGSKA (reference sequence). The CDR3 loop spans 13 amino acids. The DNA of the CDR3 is TGCAGTGCTAGTTCTGGGAGGGACTATGGCTACACCTTC. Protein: CSASSGRDYGYTF.

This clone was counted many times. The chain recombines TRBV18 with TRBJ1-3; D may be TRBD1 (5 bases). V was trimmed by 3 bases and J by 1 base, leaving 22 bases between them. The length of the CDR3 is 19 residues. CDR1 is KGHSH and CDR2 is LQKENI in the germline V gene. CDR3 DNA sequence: TGTGCCAGCTCACCCGAGGCGGAGACAGACTTGTTTTCTGGAAACACCATATATTTT. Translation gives CASSPEAETDLFSGNTIYF.

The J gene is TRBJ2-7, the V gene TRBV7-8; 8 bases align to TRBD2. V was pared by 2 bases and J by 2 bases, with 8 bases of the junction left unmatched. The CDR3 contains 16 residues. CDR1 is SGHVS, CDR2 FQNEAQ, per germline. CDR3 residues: CASSLFSAGGPYEQYF. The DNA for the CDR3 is TGTGCCAGCAGCTTATTTTCGGCGGGGGGCCCCTACGAGCAGTACTTC.

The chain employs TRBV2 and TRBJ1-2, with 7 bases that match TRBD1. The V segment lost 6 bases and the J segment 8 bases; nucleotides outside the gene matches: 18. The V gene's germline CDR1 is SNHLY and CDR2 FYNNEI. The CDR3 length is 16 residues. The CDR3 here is CASSQTGTRGRGGYTF. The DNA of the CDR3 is TGTGCCAGCAGCCAGACAGGCACAAGGGGGCGCGGAGGCTACACCTTC.

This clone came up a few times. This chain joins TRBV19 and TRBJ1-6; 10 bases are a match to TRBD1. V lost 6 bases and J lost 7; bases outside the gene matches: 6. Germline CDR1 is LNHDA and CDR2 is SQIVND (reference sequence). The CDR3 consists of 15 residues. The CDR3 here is CASSGTGVPNSPLHF. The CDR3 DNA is TGTGCCAGTAGCGGGACAGGGGTCCCGAATTCACCCCTCCACTTT.

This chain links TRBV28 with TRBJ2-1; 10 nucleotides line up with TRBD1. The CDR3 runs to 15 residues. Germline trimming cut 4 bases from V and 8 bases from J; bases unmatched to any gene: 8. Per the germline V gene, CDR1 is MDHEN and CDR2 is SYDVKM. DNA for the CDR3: TGTGCCAGCAGTTCCCCGGGGACAGGGGCGGATGAGCAGTTCTTC. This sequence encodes CASSSPGTGADEQFF.

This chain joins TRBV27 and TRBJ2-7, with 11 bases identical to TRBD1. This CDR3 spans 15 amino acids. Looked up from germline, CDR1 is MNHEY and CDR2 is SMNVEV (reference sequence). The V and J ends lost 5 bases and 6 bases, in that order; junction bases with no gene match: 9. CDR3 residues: CASSAIPGQGGEQYF. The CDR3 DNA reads TGTGCCAGCAGTGCAATACCGGGACAGGGGGGCGAGCAGTACTTC.

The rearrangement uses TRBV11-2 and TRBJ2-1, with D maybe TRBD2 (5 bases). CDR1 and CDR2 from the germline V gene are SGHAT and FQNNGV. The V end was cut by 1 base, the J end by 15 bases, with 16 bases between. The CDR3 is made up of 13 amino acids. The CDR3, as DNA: TGTGCCAGCAGCTTAGGGACTGTCGGCTTTCGGTTCTTC. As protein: CASSLGTVGFRFF.

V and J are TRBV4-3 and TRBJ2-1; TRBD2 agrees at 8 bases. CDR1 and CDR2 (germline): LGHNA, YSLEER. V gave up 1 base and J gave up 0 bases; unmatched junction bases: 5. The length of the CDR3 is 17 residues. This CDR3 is CASSQGTSYSSYNEQFF. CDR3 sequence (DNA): TGCGCCAGCAGCCAAGGGACTAGCTATAGCTCCTACAATGAGCAGTTCTTC.

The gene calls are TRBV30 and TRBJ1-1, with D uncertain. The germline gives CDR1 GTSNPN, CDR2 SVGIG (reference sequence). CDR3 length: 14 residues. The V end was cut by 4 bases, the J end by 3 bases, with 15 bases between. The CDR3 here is CAWNDYLLDTEAFF. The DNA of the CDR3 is TGTGCCTGGAACGATTACTTGCTGGACACTGAAGCTTTCTTT.

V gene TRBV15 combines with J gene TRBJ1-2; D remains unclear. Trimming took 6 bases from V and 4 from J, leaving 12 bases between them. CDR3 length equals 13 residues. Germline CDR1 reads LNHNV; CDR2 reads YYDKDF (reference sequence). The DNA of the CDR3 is TGTGCCACCAGTGAGCGGTTTAGCTATGGCTACACCTTC. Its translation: CATSERFSYGYTF.

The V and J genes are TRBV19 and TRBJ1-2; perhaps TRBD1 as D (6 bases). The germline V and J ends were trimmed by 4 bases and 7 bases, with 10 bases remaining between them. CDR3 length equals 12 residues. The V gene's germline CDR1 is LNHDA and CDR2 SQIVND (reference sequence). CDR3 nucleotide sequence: TGTGCCAGTAGTACCTCCAGGGGTGGCTACACCTTC. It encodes CASSTSRGGYTF.

CDR3 residues: CASSSDRGETQYF. CDR3 DNA: TGTGCCAGCAGCTCAGACAGGGGAGAGACCCAGTACTTC. This chain links TRBV5-4 with TRBJ2-5, with 8 positions matching TRBD1. With V trimmed by 3 bases and J by 4 bases, 2 bases remained unmatched. Germline CDR1 SGHNT, CDR2 YYREEE (reference sequence). The CDR3 is 13 amino acids.